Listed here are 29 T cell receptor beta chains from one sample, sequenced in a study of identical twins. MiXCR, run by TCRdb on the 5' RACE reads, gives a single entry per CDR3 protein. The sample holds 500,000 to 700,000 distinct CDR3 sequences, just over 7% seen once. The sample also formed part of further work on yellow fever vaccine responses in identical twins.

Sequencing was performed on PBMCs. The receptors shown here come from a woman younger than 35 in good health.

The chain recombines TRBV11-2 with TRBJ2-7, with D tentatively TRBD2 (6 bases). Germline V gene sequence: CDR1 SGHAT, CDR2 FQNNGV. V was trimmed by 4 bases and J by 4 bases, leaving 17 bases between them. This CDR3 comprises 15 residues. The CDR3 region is CASSSDGSSKYEQYF. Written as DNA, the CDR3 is TGTGCCAGCAGCTCGGACGGGAGTTCTAAATACGAGCAGTACTTC.

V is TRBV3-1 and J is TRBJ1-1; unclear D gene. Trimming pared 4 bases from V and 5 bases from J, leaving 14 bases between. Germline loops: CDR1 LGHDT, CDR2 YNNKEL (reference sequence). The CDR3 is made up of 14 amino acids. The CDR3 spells CASSPGLAGTEAFF. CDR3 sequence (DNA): TGTGCCAGCAGCCCAGGCCTAGCGGGAACTGAAGCTTTCTTT.

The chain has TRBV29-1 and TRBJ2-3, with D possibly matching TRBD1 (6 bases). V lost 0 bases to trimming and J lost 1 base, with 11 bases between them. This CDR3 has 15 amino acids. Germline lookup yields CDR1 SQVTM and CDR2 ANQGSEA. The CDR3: CSVEEGAYGTDTQYF. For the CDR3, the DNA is TGCAGCGTTGAAGAGGGGGCATACGGCACAGATACGCAGTATTTT.

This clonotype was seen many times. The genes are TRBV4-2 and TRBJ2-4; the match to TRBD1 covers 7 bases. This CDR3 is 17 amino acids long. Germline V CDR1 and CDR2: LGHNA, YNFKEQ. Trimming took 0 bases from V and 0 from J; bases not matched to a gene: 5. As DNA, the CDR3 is TGTGCCAGCAGCCAAGACAAGACAGGGTTAGCCAAAAACATTCAGTACTTC. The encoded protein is CASSQDKTGLAKNIQYF.

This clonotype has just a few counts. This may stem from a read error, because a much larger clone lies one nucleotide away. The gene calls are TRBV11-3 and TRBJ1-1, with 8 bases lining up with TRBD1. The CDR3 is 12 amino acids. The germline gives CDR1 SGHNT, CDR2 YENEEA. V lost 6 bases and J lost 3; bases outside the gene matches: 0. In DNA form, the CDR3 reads TGTGCCAGCAGGGGACAGGACACTGAAGCTTTCTTT. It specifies CASRGQDTEAFF.

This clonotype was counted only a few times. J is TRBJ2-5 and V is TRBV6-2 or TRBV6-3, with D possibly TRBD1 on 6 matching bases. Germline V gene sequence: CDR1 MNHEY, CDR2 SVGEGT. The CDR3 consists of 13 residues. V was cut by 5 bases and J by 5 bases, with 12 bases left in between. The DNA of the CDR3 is TGTGCCAGCAGTAACAGGGTCGGGGAGACCCAGTACTTC. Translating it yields CASSNRVGETQYF.

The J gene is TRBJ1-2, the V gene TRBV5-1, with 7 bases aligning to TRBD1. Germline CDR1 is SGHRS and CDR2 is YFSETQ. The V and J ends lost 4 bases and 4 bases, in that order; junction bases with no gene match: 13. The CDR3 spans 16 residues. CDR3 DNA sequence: TGCGCCAGCAGCCTCTCGGGGCTTCGGGACAGCTATGGCTACACCTTC. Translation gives CASSLSGLRDSYGYTF.

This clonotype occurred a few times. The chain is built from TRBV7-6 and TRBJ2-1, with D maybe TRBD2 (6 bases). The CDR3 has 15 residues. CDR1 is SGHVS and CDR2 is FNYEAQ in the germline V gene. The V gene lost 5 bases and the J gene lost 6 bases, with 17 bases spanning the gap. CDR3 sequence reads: CASSPTNRDSNEQFF. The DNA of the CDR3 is TGTGCCAGCAGCCCTACAAACCGGGACTCCAATGAGCAGTTCTTC.

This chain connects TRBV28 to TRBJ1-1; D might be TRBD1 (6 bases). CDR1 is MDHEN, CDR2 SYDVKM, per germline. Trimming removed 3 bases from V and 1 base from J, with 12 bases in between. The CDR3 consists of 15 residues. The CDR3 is CASSFGDRRNTEAFF. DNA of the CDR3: TGTGCCAGCAGTTTCGGCGACAGGAGGAACACTGAAGCTTTCTTT.

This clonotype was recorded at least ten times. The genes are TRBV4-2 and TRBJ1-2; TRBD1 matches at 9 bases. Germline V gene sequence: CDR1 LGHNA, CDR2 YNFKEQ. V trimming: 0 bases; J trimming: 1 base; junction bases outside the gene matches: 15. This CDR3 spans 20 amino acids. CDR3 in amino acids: CASSQDLPSGTGLGNYGYTF. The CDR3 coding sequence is TGTGCCAGCAGCCAAGATTTGCCCAGCGGGACAGGGTTGGGTAACTATGGCTACACCTTC.

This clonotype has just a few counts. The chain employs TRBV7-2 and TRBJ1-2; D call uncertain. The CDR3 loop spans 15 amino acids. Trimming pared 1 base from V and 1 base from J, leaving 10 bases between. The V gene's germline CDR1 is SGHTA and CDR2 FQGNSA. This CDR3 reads CASSLEYGNNYGYTF. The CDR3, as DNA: TGTGCCAGCAGCTTAGAGTACGGGAATAACTATGGCTACACCTTC. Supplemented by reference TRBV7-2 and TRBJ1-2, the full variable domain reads GAGVSQSPSNKVTEKGKDVELRCDPISGHTALYWYRQSLGQGLEFLIYFQGNSAPDKSGLPSDRFSAERTGGSVSTLTIQRTQQEDSAVYLCASSLEYGNNYGYTFGSGTRLTVV.

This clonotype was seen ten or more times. CDR3 sequence reads: CASSFPGERNEQFF. Here the CDR3 DNA reads TGTGCCAGCAGCTTCCCGGGGGAGCGCAATGAGCAGTTCTTC. The V call is TRBV7-9, the J call TRBJ2-1; the D gene is possibly TRBD2 (6 bases). With 3 bases removed from V and 6 bases from J, the gap between germline ends came to 12 bases. The V gene's germline CDR1 is SEHNR and CDR2 FQNEAQ (reference sequence). This CDR3 contains 14 residues. Full variable domain (remainder filled in from reference TRBV7-9 and TRBJ2-1): DTGVSQNPRHKITKRGQNVTFRCDPISEHNRLYWYRQTLGQGPEFLTYFQNEAQLEKSRLLSDRFSAERPKGSFSTLEIQRTEQGDSAMYLCASSFPGERNEQFFGPGTRLTVL.

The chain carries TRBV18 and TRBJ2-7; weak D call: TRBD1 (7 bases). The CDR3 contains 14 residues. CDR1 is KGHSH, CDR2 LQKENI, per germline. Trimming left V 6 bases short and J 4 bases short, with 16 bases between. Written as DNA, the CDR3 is TGTGCCAGCTCCCCTCAGGGGGGATATTACGAGCAGTACTTC. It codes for CASSPQGGYYEQYF.

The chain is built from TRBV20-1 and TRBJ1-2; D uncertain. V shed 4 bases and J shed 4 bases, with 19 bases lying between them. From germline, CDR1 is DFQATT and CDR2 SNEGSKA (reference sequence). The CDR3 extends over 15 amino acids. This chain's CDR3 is CSATPDAGFPYGYTF. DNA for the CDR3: TGCAGTGCTACCCCCGACGCGGGGTTCCCCTATGGCTACACCTTC.

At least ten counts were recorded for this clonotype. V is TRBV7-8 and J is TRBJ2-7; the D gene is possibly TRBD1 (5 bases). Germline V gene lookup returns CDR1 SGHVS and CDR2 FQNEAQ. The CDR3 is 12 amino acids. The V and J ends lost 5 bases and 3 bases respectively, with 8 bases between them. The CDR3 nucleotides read TGTGCCAGCAGCAAAACAGGCTACGAGCAGTACTTC. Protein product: CASSKTGYEQYF. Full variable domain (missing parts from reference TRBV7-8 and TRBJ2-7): GAGVSQSPRYKVAKRGQDVALRCDPISGHVSLFWYQQALGQGPEFLTYFQNEAQLDKSGLPSDRFFAERPEGSVSTLKIQRTQQEDSAVYLCASSKTGYEQYFGPGTRLTVT.

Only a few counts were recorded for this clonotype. CDR3 in amino acids: CASSPNYRDPQETQYF. The CDR3 DNA follows: TGTGCCAGCAGCCCCAACTACCGGGACCCACAAGAGACCCAGTACTTC. This chain joins TRBV12-3 or TRBV12-4 and TRBJ2-5; the D gene could be TRBD1 or TRBD2 (5 bases each). The V end lost 6 bases, the J end lost 2 bases, and 19 bases lay between the germline ends. The CDR3 is 16 amino acids.

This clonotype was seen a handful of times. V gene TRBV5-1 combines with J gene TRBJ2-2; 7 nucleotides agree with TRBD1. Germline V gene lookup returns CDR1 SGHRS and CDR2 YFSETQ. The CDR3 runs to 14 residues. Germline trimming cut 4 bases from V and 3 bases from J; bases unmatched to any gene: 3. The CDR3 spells CASSAQGDTGELFF. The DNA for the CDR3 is TGCGCCAGCAGCGCTCAGGGGGACACCGGGGAGCTGTTTTTT.

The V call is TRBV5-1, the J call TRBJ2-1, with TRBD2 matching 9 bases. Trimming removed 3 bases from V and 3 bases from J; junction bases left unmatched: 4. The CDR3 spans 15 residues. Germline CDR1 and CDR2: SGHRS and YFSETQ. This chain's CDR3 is CASSYQREDYNEQFF. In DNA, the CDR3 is TGCGCCAGCAGCTACCAGCGGGAGGACTACAATGAGCAGTTCTTC. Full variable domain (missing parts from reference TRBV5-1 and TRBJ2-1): KAGVTQTPRYLIKTRGQQVTLSCSPISGHRSVSWYQQTPGQGLQFLFEYFSETQRNKGNFPGRFSGRQFSNSRSEMNVSTLELGDSALYLCASSYQREDYNEQFFGPGTRLTVL.

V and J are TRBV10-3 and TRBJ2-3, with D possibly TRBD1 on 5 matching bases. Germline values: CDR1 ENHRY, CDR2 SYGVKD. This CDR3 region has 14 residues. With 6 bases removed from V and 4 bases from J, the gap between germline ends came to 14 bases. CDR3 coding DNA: TGTGCCATCAGAGGGGCGCCAGCCGCAGATACGCAGTATTTT. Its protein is CAIRGAPAADTQYF.

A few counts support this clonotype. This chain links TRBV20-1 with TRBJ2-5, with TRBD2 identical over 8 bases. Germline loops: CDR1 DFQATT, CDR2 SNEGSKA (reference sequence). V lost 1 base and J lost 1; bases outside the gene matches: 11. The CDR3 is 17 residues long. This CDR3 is CSARALERGSPQETQYF. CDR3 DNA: TGCAGTGCTAGAGCGTTGGAGCGGGGGAGTCCCCAAGAGACCCAGTACTTC.

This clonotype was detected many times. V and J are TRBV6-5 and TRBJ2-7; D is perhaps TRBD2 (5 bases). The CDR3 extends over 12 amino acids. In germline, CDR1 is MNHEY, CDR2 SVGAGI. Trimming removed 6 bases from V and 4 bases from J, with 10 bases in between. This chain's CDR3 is CASSPPGYEQYF. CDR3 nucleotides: TGTGCCAGCAGCCCCCCGGGGTACGAGCAGTACTTC.

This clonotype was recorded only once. The CDR3 loop is CSADGVWANTGELFF. CDR3 in DNA: TGCAGCGCCGATGGAGTTTGGGCGAACACCGGGGAGCTGTTTTTT. The chain carries TRBV29-1 and TRBJ2-2; no reliable D call. V dropped 7 bases and J dropped 0 bases, with 15 bases sitting between them. Germline lookup yields CDR1 SQVTM and CDR2 ANQGSEA. The CDR3 runs 15 residues.

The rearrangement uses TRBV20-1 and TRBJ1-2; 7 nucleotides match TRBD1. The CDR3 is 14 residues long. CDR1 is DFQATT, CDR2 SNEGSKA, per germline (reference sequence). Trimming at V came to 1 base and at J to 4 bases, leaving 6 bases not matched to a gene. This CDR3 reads CSARVAGGIYGYTF. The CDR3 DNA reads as TGCAGTGCTAGAGTTGCAGGGGGGATCTATGGCTACACCTTC.

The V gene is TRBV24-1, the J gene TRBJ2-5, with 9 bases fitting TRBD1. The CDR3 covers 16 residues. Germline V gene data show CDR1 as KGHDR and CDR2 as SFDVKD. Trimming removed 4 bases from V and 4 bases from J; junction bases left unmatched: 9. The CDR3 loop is CATSEEKGQGIETQYF. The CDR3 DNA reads TGTGCCACCAGTGAGGAAAAGGGACAGGGTATAGAGACCCAGTACTTC.

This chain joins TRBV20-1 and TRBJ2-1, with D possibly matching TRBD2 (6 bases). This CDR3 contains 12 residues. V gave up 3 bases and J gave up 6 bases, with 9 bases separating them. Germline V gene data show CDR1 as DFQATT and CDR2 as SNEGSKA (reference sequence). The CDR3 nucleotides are TGCAGTGCTAGCGGGGGACTCAATGAGCAGTTCTTC. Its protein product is CSASGGLNEQFF.

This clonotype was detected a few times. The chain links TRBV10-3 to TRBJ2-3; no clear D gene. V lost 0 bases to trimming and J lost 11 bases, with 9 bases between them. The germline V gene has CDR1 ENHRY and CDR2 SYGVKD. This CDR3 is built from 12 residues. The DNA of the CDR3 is TGTGCCATCAGTGAGTCATTAGGTCGGCAGTATTTT. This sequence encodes CAISESLGRQYF.

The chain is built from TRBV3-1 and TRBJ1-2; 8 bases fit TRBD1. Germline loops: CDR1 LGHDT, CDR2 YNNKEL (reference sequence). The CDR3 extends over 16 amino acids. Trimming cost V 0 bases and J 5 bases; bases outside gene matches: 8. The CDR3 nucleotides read TGTGCCAGCAGCCAAGACTCCAGGGGGCTGGGGTATGGCTACACCTTC. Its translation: CASSQDSRGLGYGYTF.

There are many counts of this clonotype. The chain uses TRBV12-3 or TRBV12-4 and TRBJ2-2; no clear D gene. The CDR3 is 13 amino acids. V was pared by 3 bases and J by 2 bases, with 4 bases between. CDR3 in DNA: TGTGCCAGCAGTTTGATCAACACCGGGGAGCTGTTTTTT. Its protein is CASSLINTGELFF.

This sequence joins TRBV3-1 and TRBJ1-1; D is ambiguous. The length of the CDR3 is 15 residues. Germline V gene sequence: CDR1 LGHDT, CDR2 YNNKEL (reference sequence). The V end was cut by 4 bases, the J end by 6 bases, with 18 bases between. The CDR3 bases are TGTGCCAGCAGCCTCGGGCAGGTTGGTAACTCTGAAGCTTTCTTT. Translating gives CASSLGQVGNSEAFF.